Following are 14 T cell receptor beta chains from one sample sequenced in a study of cytomegalovirus exposure and HLA in healthy donors. The PCR had 60 Vbeta and 13 Jbeta primers. Generated by immunoSEQ multiplex PCR, the TCRdb table keeps only in-frame clones and is missing some. The table has more than 95,000 clones, 75% to 80% seen once. The specimen sequenced was PBMCs. These receptors all come from a man between 60 and 70 years old in good health and CMV-seropositive.

The chain uses TRBV6-5 and TRBJ2-7; 12 nucleotides agree with TRBD2. Looked up from germline, CDR1 is MNHEY and CDR2 is SVGAGI. Trimming cost V 4 bases and J 2 bases; bases outside gene matches: 6. The CDR3 has 16 residues. CDR3 amino acids: CASSSTSGGFTYEQYF. Written as DNA, the CDR3 is TGTGCCAGCAGTTCCACTAGCGGGGGGTTTACCTACGAGCAGTACTTC.

The genes are TRBV7-2 and TRBJ2-3; 13 bases are a match to TRBD2. Trimming took 5 bases from V and 5 from J; bases not matched to a gene: 4. The CDR3 totals 15 residues. Germline loops: CDR1 SGHTA, CDR2 FQGNSA. CDR3 DNA: TGTGCCAGCAGCCCCCGACTAGCGGGGGGAGATACGCAGTATTTT. Translation: CASSPRLAGGDTQYF. The variable domain in full, completed from reference TRBV7-2 and TRBJ2-3, reads GAGVSQSPSNKVTEKGKDVELRCDPISGHTALYWYRQSLGQGLEFLIYFQGNSAPDKSGLPSDRFSAERTGGSVSTLTIQRTQQEDSAVYLCASSPRLAGGDTQYFGPGTRLTVL.

This clone turned up a few times. The genes are TRBV10-3 and TRBJ2-1, with D possibly TRBD1 on 6 matching bases. Germline values: CDR1 ENHRY, CDR2 SYGVKD. The ends were cut back, 4 bases at V and 5 bases at J, with 12 bases in the middle. The CDR3 covers 14 residues. For the CDR3, the DNA is TGTGCCATCAGTGTCCGGGACATCGACAATGAGCAGTTCTTC. Translated: CAISVRDIDNEQFF.

This clone has only one observation. The chain uses TRBV19 and TRBJ2-5; 8 nucleotides match TRBD1. The CDR3 is made up of 17 amino acids. J was trimmed by 5 bases and V by 3 bases; bases with no gene match: 14. Germline V gives CDR1 LNHDA, CDR2 SQIVND (reference sequence). In DNA form, the CDR3 reads TGTGCCAGTAGTATCCCATCAAGGACAGGGCGGTCGGAGACCCAGTACTTC. It encodes CASSIPSRTGRSETQYF.

A single count supports this clone. This sequence joins TRBV28 and TRBJ1-2; D is ambiguous. Germline V gene lookup returns CDR1 MDHEN and CDR2 SYDVKM. This CDR3 is built from 13 residues. V was pared by 3 bases and J by 5 bases, with 10 bases between. This CDR3 is CASSFSSTYGYTF. CDR3 DNA sequence: TGTGCCAGCAGTTTTTCGAGTACTTATGGCTACACCTTC.

This clone came up a few times. The V call is TRBV7-9, the J call TRBJ2-7, with D uncertain. This CDR3 has 11 amino acids. V dropped 8 bases and J dropped 1 base, with 6 bases sitting between them. Germline lookup yields CDR1 SEHNR and CDR2 FQNEAQ (reference sequence). The CDR3 here is CASSTSYEQYF. The CDR3 DNA sequence: TGTGCCAGCTCTACTTCCTACGAGCAGTACTTC.

J is TRBJ2-1 and V is TRBV5-1; 10 nucleotides line up with TRBD2. The V gene end was trimmed by 4 bases and the J gene end by 2 bases; junction bases not matched to a gene: 0. The CDR3 has 14 residues. Germline V CDR1 and CDR2: SGHRS, YFSETQ. The CDR3 sequence is CASSSGGAYNEQFF. The CDR3 DNA reads as TGCGCCAGCAGCAGCGGGGGGGCCTACAATGAGCAGTTCTTC.

The chain recombines TRBV7-9 with TRBJ2-5; 8 bases match TRBD2. V was clipped by 5 bases and J by 5 bases; unmatched bases: 10. Germline V lookup: CDR1 SEHNR, CDR2 FQNEAQ (reference sequence). The CDR3 length is 15 residues. The CDR3 region has the DNA TGTGCCAGCAGCCCCGCAGCGGGGGCGGGGGAGACCCAGTACTTC. It yields the protein CASSPAAGAGETQYF.

Comments on this clone: The same CDR3 arises from other DNA sequences in this sample as well. The genes are TRBV9 and TRBJ2-7; D not resolved. The germline gives CDR1 SGDLS, CDR2 YYNGEE. The CDR3 consists of 14 residues. Trimming removed 0 bases at V and 0 bases at J, with 7 bases between. The CDR3 region has the DNA TGTGCCAGCAGCGTAGGAGGAAACTCCTACGAGCAGTACTTC. Its translation is CASSVGGNSYEQYF.

The chain has TRBV2 and TRBJ1-5, with 7 bases fitting TRBD1. Per germline, CDR1 SNHLY and CDR2 FYNNEI. There are 13 residues in the CDR3. The V segment lost 6 bases and the J segment 2 bases; nucleotides outside the gene matches: 1. DNA of the CDR3: TGTGCCAGCAGGGACAGGCGCAATCAGCCCCAGCATTTT. Its protein product is CASRDRRNQPQHF.

The V and J genes are TRBV14 and TRBJ1-1, with TRBD1 as a possible D gene (5 bases). Deletions cut 2 bases from V and 1 base from J, with 5 bases between. The CDR3 loop spans 13 amino acids. Germline CDR1 SGHDN, CDR2 FVKESK. The CDR3 DNA is TGTGCCAGCAGCCAACAGGGGAACACTGAAGCTTTCTTT. It codes for CASSQQGNTEAFF. Full variable domain (rest looked up from reference TRBV14 and TRBJ1-1): EAGVTQFPSHSVIEKGQTVTLRCDPISGHDNLYWYRRVMGKEIKFLLHFVKESKQDESGMPNNRFLAERTGGTYSTLKVQPAELEDSGVYFCASSQQGNTEAFFGQGTRLTVV.

This clone was observed a few times. The genes are TRBV27 and TRBJ2-3; a weak D match, TRBD2 (6 bases). With 5 bases removed from V and 8 bases from J, the gap between germline ends came to 20 bases. This CDR3 contains 15 residues. Germline V gene sequence: CDR1 MNHEY, CDR2 SMNVEV (reference sequence). The CDR3 loop is CASSGSSGQEGTQYF. The CDR3 coding sequence is TGTGCCAGCAGTGGATCTTCAGGGCAGGAGGGTACGCAGTATTTT.

V is TRBV18 and J is TRBJ2-7, with TRBD2 matching over 8 bases. This CDR3 is 15 amino acids long. The trim removed 3 bases at V and 3 bases at J, leaving 7 bases unmatched. Germline-derived CDR1 and CDR2 are KGHSH and LQKENI. In DNA form, the CDR3 reads TGTGCCAGCTCACCCGCGCGGGGGGCCTACTACGAGCAGTACTTC. It translates to CASSPARGAYYEQYF.

Comments on this clone: This sample includes further DNA sequences coding for the same CDR3. This chain connects TRBV30 to TRBJ2-7; D remains unclear. The V end lost 0 bases, the J end lost 4 bases, and 7 bases lay between the germline ends. This CDR3 has 12 residues. Germline loops: CDR1 GTSNPN, CDR2 SVGIG (reference sequence). In DNA form, the CDR3 reads TGTGCCTGGAGTGTACCAGGTTACGAGCAGTACTTC. Protein product: CAWSVPGYEQYF.